The 28 T cell receptor beta chains presented below share a single source sample, sequenced in a study of T cells in Graves' hyperthyroidism and ophthalmopathy. From RNA transcripts, TCR beta CDR3 regions were amplified. A set of HTBI primers served as the primers for a first-round RT-PCR of the TCR CDR3. MiXCR, applied by TCRdb to the multiplex PCR reads, yields one record per CDR3 protein. Of about half a million distinct CDR3 sequences in the sample, more than 20% were seen once. Sequenced sample: blood. The receptors stem from a man between 18 and 29 years old with Graves' hyperthyroidism.

This clonotype has more than one count but fewer than ten. The V and J genes are TRBV5-1 and TRBJ2-2; no reliable D call. The germline gives CDR1 SGHRS, CDR2 YFSETQ. Trimming cost V 1 base and J 7 bases, with 8 bases left between them. This CDR3 has 13 residues. The CDR3 sequence: CASSLSGYGELFF. The CDR3 DNA sequence: TGCGCCAGCAGCTTGTCCGGGTACGGGGAGCTGTTTTTT.

The chain is built from TRBV12-3 or TRBV12-4 and TRBJ1-3, with TRBD1 identical over 9 bases. CDR3 size: 22 residues. The V and J ends lost 2 bases and 0 bases, in that order; junction bases with no gene match: 20. The CDR3 DNA is TGTGCCAGCAGTTTAAGACGGCGGGGGGGGACAGGGATCCCCAGCTCTGGAAACACCATATATTTT. Translation gives CASSLRRRGGTGIPSSGNTIYF.

This clonotype appeared many times. The gene calls are TRBV27 and TRBJ2-7; 11 nucleotides match TRBD2. V shed 5 bases, J shed 7 bases, and the junction held 10 bases outside the gene matches. This CDR3 comprises 15 residues. CDR1 MNHEY and CDR2 SMNVEV come from the germline V gene (reference sequence). In DNA form, the CDR3 reads TGTGCCAGCAGTAAACTAGCGGGGGTCCCCGGTGAGCAGTACTTC. It yields the protein CASSKLAGVPGEQYF.

This clonotype appeared many times. The V and J genes are TRBV7-6 and TRBJ2-7; 7 bases map to TRBD1. Trimming took 5 bases from V and 4 from J; bases not matched to a gene: 8. Germline CDR1 reads SGHVS; CDR2 reads FNYEAQ. The CDR3 loop spans 14 amino acids. In DNA, the CDR3 is TGTGCCAGCAGCGCTACAGGGGCAGGTTACGAGCAGTACTTC. The encoded protein is CASSATGAGYEQYF.

This clonotype has ten or more counts. This rearrangement joins TRBV11-2 to TRBJ2-7; 7 nucleotides agree with TRBD2. This CDR3 contains 13 residues. V shed 10 bases, J shed 7 bases, and the junction held 13 bases outside the gene matches. CDR1 and CDR2 (germline): SGHAT, FQNNGV. CDR3 nucleotide sequence: TGTGCCAACACCACCCCCCGGGAGGCGGAGCAGTACTTC. Translated: CANTTPREAEQYF.

This clonotype was counted many times. This chain uses TRBV20-1 with TRBJ2-2, with 14 bases matching TRBD2. The germline V gene has CDR1 DFQATT and CDR2 SNEGSKA (reference sequence). The CDR3 has 18 amino acids. V shed 3 bases, J shed 0 bases, and the junction held 6 bases outside the gene matches. CDR3 sequence: CSARAWTSGGTNTGELFF. The CDR3 DNA reads as TGCAGTGCTAGGGCTTGGACTAGCGGGGGGACGAACACCGGGGAGCTGTTTTTT.

This clonotype has more than one count but fewer than ten. This chain connects TRBV6-1 to TRBJ1-5, with D possibly matching TRBD1 (6 bases). Germline lookup yields CDR1 MNHNS and CDR2 SASEGT. CDR3 length: 15 amino acids. The ends were cut back, 3 bases at V and 4 bases at J, with 13 bases in the middle. The CDR3 region is CASSDQLQGNQPQHF. CDR3 nucleotides: TGTGCCAGCAGTGATCAGTTACAGGGAAATCAGCCCCAGCATTTT.

This clonotype was seen many times. The rearrangement joins TRBV27 to TRBJ1-1, with TRBD1 matching over 11 bases. Trimming cost V 4 bases and J 10 bases; bases outside gene matches: 8. Per the germline V gene, CDR1 is MNHEY and CDR2 is SMNVEV (reference sequence). CDR3 length equals 14 residues. The DNA for the CDR3 is TGTGCCAGCAGTTCTTCCCGGGACAGGGGGATAGCTTTCTTT. It translates to CASSSSRDRGIAFF.

This clonotype appeared a few times. V is TRBV4-1 and J is TRBJ1-3; D call uncertain. Germline V CDR1 and CDR2: MGHRA, YSYEKL. The CDR3 loop spans 15 amino acids. Trimming left V 1 base short and J 0 bases short, with 7 bases between. CDR3: CASSQGTISGNTIYF. The CDR3 DNA follows: TGCGCCAGCAGCCAAGGTACTATCTCTGGAAACACCATATATTTT.

This clonotype was observed at least ten times. This sequence joins TRBV6-5 and TRBJ2-7, with D perhaps matching TRBD1 (5 bases). The length of the CDR3 is 14 residues. The V gene lost 2 bases and the J gene lost 3 bases, with 11 bases spanning the gap. CDR1 MNHEY and CDR2 SVGAGI come from the germline V gene. CDR3 DNA: TGTGCCAGCAGTTACGGGGCGGTCCGCTACGAGCAGTACTTC. The encoded protein is CASSYGAVRYEQYF.

This clonotype came up many times. The rearrangement uses TRBV12-3 or TRBV12-4 and TRBJ1-2; TRBD1 matches 7 bases. This CDR3 comprises 13 residues. V shed 6 bases, J shed 5 bases, and the junction held 6 bases outside the gene matches. The CDR3 here is CASRLTRGYGYTF. As DNA, the CDR3 is TGTGCCAGCAGGCTCACCAGGGGGTATGGCTACACCTTC.

This clonotype was detected ten times or more. The CDR3 loop reads CASSEWRLAGGRQETQYF. CDR3 nucleotide sequence: TGTGCCAGCAGTGAATGGCGACTAGCGGGGGGGAGGCAAGAGACCCAGTACTTC. V gene TRBV2 combines with J gene TRBJ2-5; 14 nucleotides align to TRBD2. Losses at the gene ends were 2 bases for V and 2 bases for J; bases not matched to a gene: 7. The CDR3 length is 18 residues. CDR1 is SNHLY, CDR2 FYNNEI, per germline.

The V call is TRBV3-1, the J call TRBJ2-6; unclear D gene. The CDR3 contains 17 residues. Per germline, CDR1 LGHDT and CDR2 YNNKEL (reference sequence). With 1 base removed from V and 0 bases from J, the gap between germline ends came to 10 bases. CDR3 DNA: TGTGCCAGCAGCCAAGTCACGGACGGCTCTGGGGCCAACGTCCTGACTTTC. It yields the protein CASSQVTDGSGANVLTF.

The rearrangement joins TRBV7-2 to TRBJ2-7, with TRBD1 as a possible D gene (5 bases). The CDR3 consists of 14 residues. The V end was cut by 6 bases, the J end by 1 base, with 13 bases between. CDR1 SGHTA and CDR2 FQGNSA come from the germline V gene. The CDR3 is CASSRSGFSYEQYF. The CDR3 DNA is TGTGCCAGCAGTCGCTCAGGGTTTTCCTACGAGCAGTACTTC.

This clonotype has at least ten counts. V gene TRBV30 combines with J gene TRBJ2-2; 8 nucleotides align to TRBD2. With 0 bases clipped from V and 6 bases from J, the junction kept 3 bases outside the gene matches. CDR3 length: 14 residues. Germline V lookup: CDR1 GTSNPN, CDR2 SVGIG (reference sequence). Written as DNA, the CDR3 is TGTGCCTGGAGTGTAACACTAGCGGCCGGGGAGCTGTTTTTT. Translation gives CAWSVTLAAGELFF.

This clonotype was detected ten times or more. This chain uses TRBV7-8 with TRBJ1-2; 7 nucleotides agree with TRBD1. The CDR3 is 15 amino acids. The trim removed 5 bases at V and 0 bases at J, leaving 6 bases unmatched. Germline V gene sequence: CDR1 SGHVS, CDR2 FQNEAQ. CDR3: CASSPRDSPNYGYTF. The DNA of the CDR3 is TGTGCCAGCAGCCCCCGGGACAGCCCTAACTATGGCTACACCTTC.

This clonotype has a count of ten or more. The chain has TRBV5-1 and TRBJ2-7; the D gene is possibly TRBD1 (6 bases). This CDR3 spans 14 amino acids. Germline CDR1 and CDR2: SGHRS and YFSETQ. V was cut by 1 base and J by 3 bases, with 11 bases left in between. The CDR3, as DNA: TGCGCCAGCAGCTTGACACAGGGAAACTACGAGCAGTACTTC. It is translated as CASSLTQGNYEQYF.

The chain joins TRBV12-3 or TRBV12-4 to TRBJ1-5; D not resolved. The CDR3 has 17 amino acids. V was pared by 2 bases and J by 5 bases, with 19 bases between. The CDR3 sequence: CASSLTLTPTYDQPQHF. The CDR3 nucleotides read TGTGCCAGCAGTTTAACCCTCACTCCCACCTACGATCAGCCCCAGCATTTT.

There are a few counts of this clonotype. This chain uses TRBV20-1 with TRBJ1-5, with 7 bases fitting TRBD1. The CDR3 loop spans 16 amino acids. The germline CDR1 and CDR2 sequences are DFQATT and SNEGSKA (reference sequence). V lost 3 bases, J lost 3 bases, and 11 bases stayed unmatched. The CDR3 nucleotides read TGCAGTGCTAGGACCAGGGAGACAGGGTTCAATCAGCCCCAGCATTTT. Encoded protein: CSARTRETGFNQPQHF.

Of note for this clonotype: Possible read error: a much larger clone is one base away. This chain uses TRBV6-1 with TRBJ2-2; 8 bases match TRBD1. Germline V gene lookup returns CDR1 MNHNS and CDR2 SASEGT. CDR3 size: 15 residues. CDR3 coding DNA: TGTGCCAGCAAGACTCTGCAGGGGGCCCCCGGGGAGCCGTTTTTT. Protein product: CASKTLQGAPGEPFF.

Ten or more counts support this clonotype. V is TRBV7-2 and J is TRBJ2-5; perhaps TRBD2 as D (6 bases). This CDR3 has 14 residues. Germline V lookup: CDR1 SGHTA, CDR2 FQGNSA. Trimming left V 3 bases short and J 3 bases short, with 11 bases between. Here the CDR3 DNA reads TGTGCCAGCAGCTTTGTTAGCGGAGAAGAGACCCAGTACTTC. It is translated as CASSFVSGEETQYF.

This clonotype was detected only a few times. This chain links TRBV24-1 with TRBJ2-7; perhaps D is TRBD1 or TRBD2 (5 bases each). Germline V CDR1 and CDR2: KGHDR, SFDVKD. The CDR3 runs 15 residues. The V and J ends lost 2 bases and 5 bases respectively, with 15 bases between them. The CDR3 sequence: CATSDSGTVGDEQYF. CDR3 in DNA: TGTGCCACCAGTGATTCCGGGACGGTCGGGGACGAGCAGTACTTC.

This clonotype was recorded many times. The V gene is TRBV2, the J gene TRBJ1-1; 10 bases are a match to TRBD1. Germline V lookup: CDR1 SNHLY, CDR2 FYNNEI. V trimming: 9 bases; J trimming: 5 bases; junction bases outside the gene matches: 9. The CDR3 runs to 14 residues. CDR3 sequence: CASGGTGEGTEAFF. CDR3 in DNA: TGTGCCAGTGGGGGGACAGGGGAGGGGACTGAAGCTTTCTTT. Looking up the rest from reference TRBV2 and TRBJ1-1 gives the full variable domain: EPEVTQTPSHQVTQMGQEVILRCVPISNHLYFYWYRQILGQKVEFLVSFYNNEISEKSEIFDDQFSVERPDGSNFTLKIRSTKLEDSAMYFCASGGTGEGTEAFFGQGTRLTVV.

This clonotype was counted many times. The chain employs TRBV12-5 and TRBJ1-1, with a weak D call TRBD1 (6 bases). Germline lookup yields CDR1 LGHNT and CDR2 FRNRAP. The CDR3 length is 14 residues. Trimming stripped 7 bases from V and 1 base from J, with 13 bases between. CDR3 sequence: CASAVRGGNTEAFF. CDR3 DNA sequence: TGTGCTAGTGCCGTAAGGGGGGGGAACACTGAAGCTTTCTTT.

This sequence joins TRBV4-2 and TRBJ1-1; D is perhaps TRBD1 (5 bases). V shed 4 bases and J shed 1 base, with 10 bases lying between them. The CDR3 has 14 amino acids. CDR1 and CDR2 from the germline V gene are LGHNA and YNFKEQ. CDR3 sequence (DNA): TGTGCCAGCAGCCGCCCGGGGCAGAACACTGAAGCTTTCTTT. It translates to CASSRPGQNTEAFF.

This clonotype was observed at least ten times. The chain recombines TRBV28 with TRBJ1-1; tentatively, D is TRBD1 (6 bases). V was cut by 5 bases and J by 5 bases, with 9 bases left in between. This CDR3 is 12 amino acids long. The germline CDR1 and CDR2 sequences are MDHEN and SYDVKM. The CDR3 region has the DNA TGTGCCAGCAGTGGAAGGGGGACTGAAGCTTTCTTT. This translates into CASSGRGTEAFF.

This clonotype appeared many times. The rearrangement joins TRBV12-3 or TRBV12-4 to TRBJ1-6; no clear D. The CDR3 is made up of 16 amino acids. V lost 3 bases to trimming and J lost 0 bases, with 9 bases between them. The CDR3 protein is CASSFGGSSYNSPLHF. The CDR3 DNA follows: TGTGCCAGCAGTTTTGGTGGGAGCTCCTATAATTCACCCCTCCACTTT.

This clonotype was seen repeatedly, ten times or more. The V call is TRBV2, the J call TRBJ1-5; D perhaps matches TRBD1 (5 bases). In germline, CDR1 is SNHLY, CDR2 FYNNEI. CDR3 length: 15 amino acids. Trimming took 3 bases from V and 9 from J, leaving 18 bases between them. The CDR3 is CASSDLAGNFAPQHF. The CDR3, as DNA: TGTGCCAGCAGTGATCTCGCAGGGAACTTTGCGCCCCAGCATTTT.